These 6 T cell receptor beta chains were all obtained from the same sample, sequenced in a study of blood T cells in healthy people across ages (dated by TCRdb to 2015 to 2017). Library preparation used 5' RACE. Instrument used: Illumina HiSeq 2500. A second PCR of 7 to 11 cycles was run with a J-beta primer mix and a sample-barcoded 5' primer. TCRdb took the public reads, trimmed them with fastp at Q25, ran MiXCR for clone calling and kept in-frame beta chains. For every CDR3 protein sequence, its rows merge into one entry that carries the most common genes and DNA. The sample records 750,000 or so distinct CDR3 sequences, approximately 25% of which are singletons. The ten largest account for 9.4% of the sample. These sequences were also reported in another study, on T cells of mothers and their children.

Source material: blood. Source of these receptors: a boy between 10 and 17 years old in good health.

V gene TRBV6-4 combines with J gene TRBJ2-3; tentatively, D is TRBD2 (6 bases). The ends were cut back, 6 bases at V and 5 bases at J, with 18 bases in the middle. The germline V gene encodes CDR1 MRHNA and CDR2 SNTAGT. There are 15 residues in the CDR3. The CDR3 loop is CASSGLIGRLDTQYF. The CDR3 DNA sequence: TGTGCCAGCAGCGGTCTGATCGGGAGATTAGATACGCAGTATTTT.

This clonotype was detected only a few times. The chain carries TRBV7-9 and TRBJ1-1; 9 nucleotides agree with TRBD1. Germline values: CDR1 SEHNR, CDR2 FQNEAQ (reference sequence). V shed 6 bases, J shed 0 bases, and the junction held 14 bases outside the gene matches. The CDR3 totals 18 residues. In DNA, the CDR3 is TGTGCCAGCAGGGGCGGCCCGGGACAGGGTAATTTGAACACTGAAGCTTTCTTT. Its protein is CASRGGPGQGNLNTEAFF.

About this clonotype: A read error may account for a junction end that differs from germline. The J gene is TRBJ2-7, the V gene TRBV27; 11 bases line up with TRBD2. CDR3 size: 15 residues. Germline CDR1 and CDR2: MNHEY and SMNVEV (reference sequence). CDR3 region: CAGSLSSSGRYEQYF. The CDR3 DNA follows: TGTGCCGGCAGTTTATCTTCTAGCGGGAGGTACGAGCAGTACTTC.

This clonotype was seen only a few times. CDR3 bases: TGTGCCACCAGCAGACTTCCGTACAGGGGGGGTCAGCCCCAGCATTTT. Translated: CATSRLPYRGGQPQHF. The V and J genes are TRBV15 and TRBJ1-5; 8 bases align to TRBD1. Trimming at V came to 2 bases and at J to 6 bases, leaving 9 bases not matched to a gene. The CDR3 totals 16 residues. Germline V gene sequence: CDR1 LNHNV, CDR2 YYDKDF (reference sequence).

The gene calls are TRBV10-3 and TRBJ2-7, with D possibly called TRBD1 or TRBD2 (5 bases each). In germline, CDR1 is ENHRY, CDR2 SYGVKD. This CDR3 has 13 amino acids. The germline V and J ends were trimmed by 4 bases and 5 bases, with 12 bases remaining between them. CDR3 protein: CAISGGTPNEQYF. CDR3 in DNA: TGTGCCATCAGTGGTGGGACCCCTAACGAGCAGTACTTC.

The rearrangement links TRBV6-2 or TRBV6-3 to TRBJ2-4, with D possibly matching TRBD1 (6 bases). Germline V gene sequence: CDR1 MNHEY, CDR2 SVGEGT. CDR3 length: 13 residues. Trimming shortened V by 6 bases and J by 2 bases, and 8 bases separated the two germline ends. This CDR3 reads CASSRGTKNIQYF. CDR3 in DNA: TGTGCCAGCAGCAGGGGTACCAAAAACATTCAGTACTTC.